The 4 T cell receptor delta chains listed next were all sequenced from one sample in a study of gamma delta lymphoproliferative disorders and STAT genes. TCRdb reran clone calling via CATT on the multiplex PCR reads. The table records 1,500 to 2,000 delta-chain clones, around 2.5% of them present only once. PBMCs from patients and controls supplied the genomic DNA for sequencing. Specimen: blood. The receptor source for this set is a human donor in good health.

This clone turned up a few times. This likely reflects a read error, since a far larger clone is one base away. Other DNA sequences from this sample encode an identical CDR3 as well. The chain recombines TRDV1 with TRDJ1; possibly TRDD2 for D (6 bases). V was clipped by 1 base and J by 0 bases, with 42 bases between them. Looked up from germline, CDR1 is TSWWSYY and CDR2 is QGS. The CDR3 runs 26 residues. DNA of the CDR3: TGTGCTCTTGGGGAACCTAAGACTTCTCCTACGAGGTATACTGGAGGTAACGGGTCGTACACCGATAAACTCATCTTT. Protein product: CALGEPKTSPTRYTGGNGSYTDKLIF.

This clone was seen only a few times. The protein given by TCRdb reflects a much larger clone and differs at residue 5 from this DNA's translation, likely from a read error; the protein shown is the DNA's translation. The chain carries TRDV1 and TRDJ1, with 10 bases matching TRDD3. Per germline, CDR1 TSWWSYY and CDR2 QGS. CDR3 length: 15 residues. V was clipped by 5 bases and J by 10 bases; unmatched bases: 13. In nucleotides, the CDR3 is TGTGCTCTTGGGTCCAAGGACTGGGGGATTGGTGGACTCATCTTT. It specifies CALGSKDWGIGGLIF.

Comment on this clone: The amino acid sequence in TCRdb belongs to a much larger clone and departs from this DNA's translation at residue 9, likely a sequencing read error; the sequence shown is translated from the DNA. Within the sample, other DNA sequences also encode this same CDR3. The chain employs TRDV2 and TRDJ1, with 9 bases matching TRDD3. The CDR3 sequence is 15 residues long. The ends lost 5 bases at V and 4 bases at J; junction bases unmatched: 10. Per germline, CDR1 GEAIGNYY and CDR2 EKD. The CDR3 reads CACAGLGDENDKLIF. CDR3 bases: TGTGCCTGTGCAGGGCTGGGGGATGAGAACGATAAACTCATCTTT.

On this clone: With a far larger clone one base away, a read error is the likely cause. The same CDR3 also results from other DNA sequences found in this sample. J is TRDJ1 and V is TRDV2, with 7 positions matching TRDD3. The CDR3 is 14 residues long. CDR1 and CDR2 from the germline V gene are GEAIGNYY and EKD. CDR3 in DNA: TGTGCCTGTGACCCGGTGGGGGAATCCGATAAGCTCATCTTT. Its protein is CACDPVGESDKLIF.